These 9 T cell receptor beta chains share one sample of origin, sequenced in a study of shared clonotypes between healthy human individuals. TCRdb's copy holds only in-frame clones and misses some; the assay was immunoSEQ multiplex PCR. Seen here are roughly 2,000,000 clones, roughly 94% observed once, and the top ten hold less than 1.5%. Terminally differentiated effector memory CD45RA+ cells were left out of the naive CD8 fraction, which was CD45RO-negative and positively selected for CCR7. Sequencing input: naive CD8+ T cells sorted from blood. These receptor sequences come from a young man in good health.

The rearrangement uses TRBV27 and TRBJ1-1; no firm D call. CDR1 and CDR2 from the germline V gene are MNHEY and SMNVEV (reference sequence). This CDR3 is 14 amino acids long. V was shortened by 7 bases and J by 6 bases, with 18 bases between the two germline ends. DNA for the CDR3: TGTGCCAGCATTCCATTTGGCGGTGTCGCTGAAGCTTTCTTT. It is translated as CASIPFGGVAEAFF.

On this clone itself: A much larger clone lies a single base off, so this may be a read error. The chain carries TRBV7-6 and TRBJ1-1; D unclear. V gave up 4 bases and J gave up 4 bases, with 4 bases separating them. The CDR3 runs to 11 residues. Germline CDR1 is SGHVS and CDR2 is FNYEAQ. The CDR3 nucleotides read TGTGCCAGCAGCTACGGCACTGAAGCTTTCTTT. Protein product: CASSYGTEAFF. The variable domain in full, completed from reference TRBV7-6 and TRBJ1-1, reads GAGVSQSPRYKVTKRGQDVALRCDPISGHVSLYWYRQALGQGPEFLTYFNYEAQQDKSGLPNDRFSAERPEGSISTLTIQRTEQRDSAMYRCASSYGTEAFFGQGTRLTVV.

This clone was detected only once. V and J are TRBV7-2 and TRBJ2-6, with D perhaps TRBD2 (5 bases). Per the germline V gene, CDR1 is SGHTA and CDR2 is FQGNSA. V gave up 4 bases and J gave up 0 bases, with 19 bases separating them. The CDR3 totals 19 residues. The CDR3 bases are TGTGCCAGCAGCTCCCCGGGGTGGATATATTCCTCTGGGGCCAACGTCCTGACTTTC. Its translation: CASSSPGWIYSSGANVLTF.

Comments on this clone: Other DNA sequences within the sample encode an identical CDR3. The chain joins TRBV7-9 to TRBJ2-5, with D perhaps TRBD1 or TRBD2 (6 bases each). Trimming stripped 5 bases from V and 3 bases from J, with 10 bases between. The CDR3 is 13 amino acids. The germline V gene encodes CDR1 SEHNR and CDR2 FQNEAQ (reference sequence). Here the CDR3 reads CASSPRGEETQYF. CDR3 DNA sequence: TGTGCCAGCAGCCCGAGGGGGGAAGAGACCCAGTACTTC.

Of note for this clone: The sample holds other DNA sequences that translate to the same CDR3. The CDR3 loop reads CAWSGAGGAYEQYF. In DNA form, the CDR3 reads TGTGCCTGGAGTGGCGCGGGTGGGGCCTACGAGCAGTACTTC. The chain uses TRBV30 and TRBJ2-7; a weak D match, TRBD2 (5 bases). CDR3 length: 14 residues. Trimming shortened V by 1 base and J by 2 bases, and 12 bases separated the two germline ends. Germline lookup yields CDR1 GTSNPN and CDR2 SVGIG (reference sequence).

The rearrangement links TRBV4-1 to TRBJ2-7; a possible D gene is TRBD2 (5 bases). This CDR3 region has 15 residues. Germline V lookup: CDR1 MGHRA, CDR2 YSYEKL. V lost 0 bases, J lost 7 bases, and 16 bases lay in between. The CDR3 DNA follows: TGCGCCAGCAGCCAAGACCCGGGAAGTCCGCGGGAGCAGTACTTC. It is translated as CASSQDPGSPREQYF.

This clone has a single count. The chain joins TRBV11-2 to TRBJ2-7; D not certain. Germline V gene lookup returns CDR1 SGHAT and CDR2 FQNNGV. With 1 base removed from V and 4 bases from J, the gap between germline ends came to 14 bases. The CDR3 loop spans 15 amino acids. The CDR3, as DNA: TGTGCCAGCAGCTTAGGTCTCGGGCTCCTATACGAGCAGTACTTC. The encoded protein is CASSLGLGLLYEQYF.

This clone appeared once. The V gene is TRBV7-9, the J gene TRBJ1-2; unclear D gene. The germline CDR1 and CDR2 sequences are SEHNR and FQNEAQ (reference sequence). The CDR3 spans 14 residues. V gave up 1 base and J gave up 4 bases, with 10 bases separating them. CDR3 region: CASSLDPGVYGYTF. The CDR3, as DNA: TGTGCCAGCAGCTTAGATCCCGGGGTCTATGGCTACACCTTC.

V usage is TRBV6-5 and J usage is TRBJ2-3, with D possibly matching TRBD2 (6 bases). CDR3 length: 12 residues. Per the germline V gene, CDR1 is MNHEY and CDR2 is SVGAGI. The V gene lost 8 bases and the J gene lost 5 bases, with 11 bases spanning the gap. Here the CDR3 DNA reads TGTGCCAGCGGGGACTTCGGAGATACGCAGTATTTT. Translated, it gives CASGDFGDTQYF.